A single sample is the source of the 18 T cell receptor beta chains below, sequenced in a study of hypomethylating agent response in myelodysplastic syndrome. Assay used: immunoSEQ multiplex PCR; TCRdb lists only in-frame clones, some missing. The data contain about 1,600 clones, about 83% of them singletons. This sample comprised bone marrow, obtained before or after starting hypomethylating agent treatment for myelodysplastic syndrome (not recorded which). The receptors were gathered from a human donor with myelodysplastic syndrome.

The chain employs TRBV7-5 and TRBJ1-1. TRBV7-5 is designated a pseudogene. The CDR3 is 12 amino acids. The CDR3 spells CASSLYDTGTFF. The CDR3, as DNA: TGTGCCAGCAGCTTGTATGACACGGGTACTTTCTTT.

The chain employs TRBV6-1 and TRBJ1-2; D unclear. The CDR3 has 15 amino acids. With 0 bases removed from V and 4 bases from J, the gap between germline ends came to 12 bases. The germline gives CDR1 MNHNS, CDR2 SASEGT. For the CDR3, the DNA is TGTGCCAGCAGTGAAGCAGGAGCTATCCTCTATGGCTACACCTTC. This gives the protein CASSEAGAILYGYTF.

V and J are TRBV30 and TRBJ2-6; no clear D. The germline V gene has CDR1 GTSNPN and CDR2 SVGIG (reference sequence). The V end lost 3 bases, the J end lost 2 bases, and 11 bases lay between the germline ends. The CDR3 is 15 amino acids. The chain's CDR3 is CAWREMKTGANVLTF. CDR3 DNA sequence: TGTGCCTGGAGGGAGATGAAAACTGGGGCCAACGTCCTGACTTTC.

The chain couples TRBV6-1 to TRBJ2-7; 7 bases align to TRBD1. The CDR3 length is 13 residues. Germline trimming cut 7 bases from V and 2 bases from J; bases unmatched to any gene: 5. Germline values: CDR1 MNHNS, CDR2 SASEGT. CDR3 loop: CASTKTGPYEQYF. The CDR3 region has the DNA TGTGCCAGCACCAAGACAGGGCCCTACGAGCAGTACTTC.

This chain uses TRBV11-2 with TRBJ2-5, with D tentatively TRBD1 (5 bases). Germline V gives CDR1 SGHAT, CDR2 FQNNGV. The V end lost 6 bases, the J end lost 2 bases, and 16 bases lay between the germline ends. The CDR3 contains 15 residues. The CDR3 DNA sequence: TGTGCCAGCAGGTACTCTTGGGGCCGACAAGAGACCCAGTACTTC. Translating gives CASRYSWGRQETQYF.

This clone was picked up one time. J is TRBJ1-1 and V is TRBV7-9; 11 nucleotides align to TRBD1. The germline V gene has CDR1 SEHNR and CDR2 FQNEAQ (reference sequence). The CDR3 covers 13 residues. V trimming: 4 bases; J trimming: 11 bases; junction bases outside the gene matches: 6. The chain's CDR3 is CASSYTDRGHAFF. The CDR3, as DNA: TGTGCCAGCAGCTACACGGACAGGGGGCATGCTTTCTTT.

The chain carries TRBV5-6 and TRBJ2-7, with D uncertain. In germline, CDR1 is SGHDT, CDR2 YYEEEE. The V gene lost 1 base and the J gene lost 1 base, with 12 bases spanning the gap. The CDR3 covers 15 residues. In nucleotides, the CDR3 is TGTGCCAGCAGCTTGAGGATTATGCCTTCCTACGAGCAGTACTTC. Amino acids: CASSLRIMPSYEQYF.

The chain is built from TRBV4-3 and TRBJ1-2; the D is unclear. The CDR3 sequence is 12 residues long. Trimming cost V 0 bases and J 1 base, with 0 bases left between them. The germline gives CDR1 LGHNA, CDR2 YSLEER. The CDR3 protein is CASSQDNYGYTF. CDR3 in DNA: TGCGCCAGCAGCCAAGATAACTATGGCTACACCTTC.

J is TRBJ1-5 and V is TRBV6-5; D is unresolved. The CDR3 length is 13 residues. CDR1 is MNHEY, CDR2 SVGAGI, per germline. The germline V and J ends were trimmed by 4 bases and 5 bases, with 9 bases remaining between them. Written as DNA, the CDR3 is TGTGCCAGCAGTTTAGGAGGGCATCAGCCCCAGCATTTT. Translated: CASSLGGHQPQHF.

The chain is built from TRBV5-5 and TRBJ1-6; D unresolved. The V end was cut by 1 base, the J end by 7 bases, with 6 bases between. Germline V gives CDR1 SGHKS, CDR2 YYEKEE (reference sequence). The CDR3 spans 13 residues. The CDR3 loop reads CASSLSSNSPLHF. For the CDR3, the DNA is TGTGCCAGCAGCTTGTCTTCCAATTCACCCCTCCACTTT.

The chain links TRBV19 to TRBJ1-2; D call uncertain. Per germline, CDR1 LNHDA and CDR2 SQIVND (reference sequence). The CDR3 runs to 13 residues. V lost 3 bases to trimming and J lost 8 bases, with 13 bases between them. The CDR3 protein is CASSIAADHGYTF. The DNA for the CDR3 is TGTGCCAGTAGTATCGCGGCAGATCACGGCTACACCTTC.

The rearrangement links TRBV29-1 to TRBJ1-2; D may be TRBD1 (5 bases). CDR1 is SQVTM, CDR2 ANQGSEA, per germline. Between the trimmed V and J ends, which lost 1 base and 3 bases, there was a span of 12 bases. The CDR3 extends over 14 amino acids. CDR3 nucleotides: TGCAGCGTTGAAGGTGGGGGAACAGACTATGGCTACACCTTC. Translated, it gives CSVEGGGTDYGYTF.

The chain is built from TRBV5-1 and TRBJ1-2, with D possibly being TRBD1 (5 bases). The CDR3 has 13 amino acids. V gave up 4 bases and J gave up 7 bases, with 14 bases separating them. Germline-derived CDR1 and CDR2 are SGHRS and YFSETQ. CDR3 amino acids: CASSGRGDGGYTF. CDR3 DNA: TGCGCCAGCAGCGGTCGGGGGGATGGTGGCTACACCTTC.

The V call is TRBV5-1, the J call TRBJ1-3; TRBD1 might be the D (6 bases). Trimming removed 2 bases from V and 5 bases from J, with 14 bases in between. The CDR3 covers 15 residues. Germline V gene data show CDR1 as SGHRS and CDR2 as YFSETQ. DNA for the CDR3: TGCGCCAGCAGCTTACAGGGTGGAGAGAGAAACACCATATATTTT. Protein: CASSLQGGERNTIYF. The full variable domain, rest sourced from reference TRBV5-1 and TRBJ1-3, is KAGVTQTPRYLIKTRGQQVTLSCSPISGHRSVSWYQQTPGQGLQFLFEYFSETQRNKGNFPGRFSGRQFSNSRSEMNVSTLELGDSALYLCASSLQGGERNTIYFGEGSWLTVV.

The V call is TRBV10-3, the J call TRBJ1-2; D perhaps matches TRBD1 (6 bases). CDR1 and CDR2 (germline): ENHRY, SYGVKD. V gave up 7 bases and J gave up 2 bases, with 8 bases separating them. There are 12 residues in the CDR3. CDR3: CAINDRNYGYTF. The CDR3 nucleotides are TGTGCCATCAATGACAGGAACTATGGCTACACCTTC.

This chain links TRBV7-9 with TRBJ2-7; no firm D call. This CDR3 has 15 amino acids. Trimming took 5 bases from V and 3 from J, leaving 17 bases between them. The germline gives CDR1 SEHNR, CDR2 FQNEAQ (reference sequence). The CDR3 region is CASSPRGPYNYEQYF. CDR3 DNA sequence: TGTGCCAGCAGCCCACGTGGGCCCTACAACTACGAGCAGTACTTC.

V and J are TRBV18 and TRBJ2-2; D is tentatively TRBD1 or TRBD2 (5 bases each). With 4 bases removed from V and 3 bases from J, the gap between germline ends came to 9 bases. The CDR3 is 14 residues long. The germline gives CDR1 KGHSH, CDR2 LQKENI. CDR3 protein: CASSQGTDTGELFF. DNA of the CDR3: TGTGCCAGCTCACAGGGGACGGACACCGGGGAGCTGTTTTTT.

This clone was seen a single time. The J gene is TRBJ1-1, the V gene TRBV4-1, with D tentatively TRBD1 (6 bases). The V gene lost 0 bases and the J gene lost 2 bases, with 10 bases spanning the gap. CDR3 length equals 15 residues. Per the germline V gene, CDR1 is MGHRA and CDR2 is YSYEKL. CDR3 protein: CASSQDGTINTEAFF. The CDR3 DNA reads TGCGCCAGCAGCCAAGACGGGACAATCAACACTGAAGCTTTCTTT.